These T cell receptor beta chains were read from a single sample in a study of molecular identifiers for immune sequencing clone quantification. TCRdb passed the PCR reads through MiXCR, listing each CDR3 protein once. The data contain around 300,000 distinct CDR3 sequences, 24% of them singletons. Sequences were obtained from naive CD8+ T cells from blood, with Jurkat cell RNA spiked in. Receptors were obtained from a human donor in good health. Some libraries in this study had Jurkat cell RNA spiked in. The CDR3 runs from the conserved cysteine through the conserved F or W. D genes are given only for firm matches. Expanded clones get a size class; other rows say once, few or many, or leave the size out.

TRBJ2-3,many,.,TRBV7-8,CASSLYATVKSGDTQYF,TGTGCCAGCAGCTTATACGCGACAGTAAAGTCGGGAGATACGCAGTATTTT
TRBJ1-2,.,.,TRBV14,CASSSGTPNYGYTF,TGTGCCAGCAGCTCCGGGACACCTAACTATGGCTACACCTTC
TRBJ2-3,many,.,TRBV7-6,CASSQNGGWDTDTQYF,TGTGCCAGCAGCCAGAACGGGGGTTGGGACACAGATACGCAGTATTTT
TRBJ2-2,.,TRBD1,TRBV7-6,CASSLALVLGTGGPNTGELFF,TGTGCCAGCAGCTTAGCGTTGGTCCTTGGGACAGGGGGCCCGAACACCGGGGAGCTGTTTTTT
TRBJ2-5,many,.,TRBV29-1,CSSKGAFSQETQYF,TGCAGCTCAAAAGGGGCATTCAGCCAAGAGACCCAGTACTTC
TRBJ2-7,.,.,TRBV4-3,CTSSQDISHYEQYF,TGCACCAGCAGCCAAGACATCTCCCACTACGAGCAGTACTTC
TRBJ2-3,once,.,TRBV5-3,CAGSLAGGRGSTDTQYF,TGTGCCGGCAGCTTGGCCGGGGGACGGGGTAGCACAGATACGCAGTATTTT
TRBJ2-5,.,.,TRBV18,CASSTAPTQETQYF,TGTGCCAGCTCCACCGCACCGACACAAGAGACCCAGTACTTC
TRBJ2-3,few,.,TRBV20-1,CSAVTSSTDTQYF,TGCAGTGCTGTGACTAGTAGCACAGATACGCAGTATTTT
TRBJ1-1,many,TRBD1,TRBV27,CASRAGRGDTEAFF,TGTGCCAGCAGGGCAGGCAGGGGGGACACTGAAGCTTTCTTT
TRBJ2-6,many,.,TRBV29-1,CSVDISGANVLTF,TGCAGCGTTGATATCTCTGGGGCCAACGTCCTGACTTTC
TRBJ2-3,many,.,TRBV7-6,CASSLASGAPSTDTQYF,TGTGCCAGCAGCTTAGCGTCGGGCGCACCCAGCACAGATACGCAGTATTTT